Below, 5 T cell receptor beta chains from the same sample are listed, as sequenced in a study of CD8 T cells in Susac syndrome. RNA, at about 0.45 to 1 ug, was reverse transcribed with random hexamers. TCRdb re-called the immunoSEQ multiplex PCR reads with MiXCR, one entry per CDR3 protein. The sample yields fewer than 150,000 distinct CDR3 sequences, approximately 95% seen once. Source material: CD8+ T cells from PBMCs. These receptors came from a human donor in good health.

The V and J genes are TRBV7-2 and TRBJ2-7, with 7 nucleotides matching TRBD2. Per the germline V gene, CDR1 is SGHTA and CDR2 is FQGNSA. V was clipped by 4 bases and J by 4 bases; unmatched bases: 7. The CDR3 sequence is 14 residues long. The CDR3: CASSSTSEGYEQYF. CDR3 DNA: TGTGCCAGCAGCTCCACTAGCGAGGGTTACGAGCAGTACTTC.

CDR3 coding DNA: TGTGCCACCAGTGATTCCTTTGACAGTTACAATGAGCAGTTCTTC. Translation gives CATSDSFDSYNEQFF. V gene TRBV24-1 combines with J gene TRBJ2-1; TRBD1 might be the D (5 bases). The CDR3 spans 15 residues. The germline CDR1 and CDR2 sequences are KGHDR and SFDVKD. V lost 2 bases to trimming and J lost 4 bases, with 11 bases between them.

The CDR3 reads CSARGLAGHNEQFF. Written as DNA, the CDR3 is TGCAGTGCGCGGGGACTAGCGGGACACAATGAGCAGTTCTTC. This chain connects TRBV20-1 to TRBJ2-1; 13 bases fit TRBD2. The CDR3 consists of 14 residues. Germline CDR1 is DFQATT and CDR2 is SNEGSKA (reference sequence). V trimming: 6 bases; J trimming: 5 bases; junction bases outside the gene matches: 4.

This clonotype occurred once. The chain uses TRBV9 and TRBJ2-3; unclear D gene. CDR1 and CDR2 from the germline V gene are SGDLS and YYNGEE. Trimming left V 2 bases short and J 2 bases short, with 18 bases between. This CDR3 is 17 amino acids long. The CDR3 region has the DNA TGTGCCAGCAGCGTCCCTGGACGAGAACCTTACACAGATACGCAGTATTTT. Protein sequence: CASSVPGREPYTDTQYF.

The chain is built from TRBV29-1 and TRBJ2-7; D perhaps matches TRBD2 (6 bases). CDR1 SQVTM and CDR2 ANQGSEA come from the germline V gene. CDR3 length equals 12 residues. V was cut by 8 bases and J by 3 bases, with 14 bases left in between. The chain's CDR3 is CSFGGSSYEQYF. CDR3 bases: TGCAGCTTCGGGGGTTCTAGCTACGAGCAGTACTTC.